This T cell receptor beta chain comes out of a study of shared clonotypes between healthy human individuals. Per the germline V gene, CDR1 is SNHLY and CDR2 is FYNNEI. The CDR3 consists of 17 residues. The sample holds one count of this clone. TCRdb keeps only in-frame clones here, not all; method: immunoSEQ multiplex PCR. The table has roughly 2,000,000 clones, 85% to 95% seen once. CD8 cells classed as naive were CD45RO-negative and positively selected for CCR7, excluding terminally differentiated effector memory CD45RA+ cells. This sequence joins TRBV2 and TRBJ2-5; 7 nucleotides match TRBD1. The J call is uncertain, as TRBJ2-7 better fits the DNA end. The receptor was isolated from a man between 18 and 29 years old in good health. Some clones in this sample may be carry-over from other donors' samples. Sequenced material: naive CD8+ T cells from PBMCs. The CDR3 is CASGVQGQQLFYGEQYF. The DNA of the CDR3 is TGTGCCAGCGGAGTGCAGGGACAGCAACTTTTCTACGGCGAGCAGTACTTC.